This TCR beta chain derives from a study of shared clonotypes between healthy human individuals. Regarding the study as a whole: Rarefaction showed that sequencing of sorted subsets was incomplete (despite large depth).

This CDR3 region has 16 residues. Germline lookup yields CDR1 SGHTA and CDR2 FQGNSA. The V segment lost 5 bases and the J segment 5 bases; nucleotides outside the gene matches: 12. Concerning this clone itself: Its antigen remains unknown.

Each replicate PCR on the sorted subsets used about 220 ng DNA (around 30,000 T cell genomes). The method was immunoSEQ multiplex PCR; TCRdb's version includes in-frame clones alone and lacks a portion of them. The sample holds more than 2,000,000 clones; 93% are singletons and the top ten take 0.39%. This clonotype originated in a man between 18 and 35 years old in good health. Some clones in this sample may be carry-over from other donors' samples. The sequenced sample consisted of naive CD4+ T cells from PBMCs. The subset denotes: CD45RA+ positively selected. The J gene is TRBJ1-3, the V gene TRBV7-2; 7 nucleotides align to TRBD1. In DNA, the CDR3 is TGTGCCAGCAGCCTTCCTACAGGGGCCCCAAGAAACACCATATATTTT. This codes for CASSLPTGAPRNTIYF.